This TCR beta chain was identified in a study of breast tumors, draining lymph nodes, adjacent tissues. Germline lookup yields CDR1 SGHVS and CDR2 FQNEAQ. The CDR3 sequence runs 12 residues, both termini included. Points on this clonotype: Its antigen is not known. The missing conserved phenylalanine or tryptophan at the end of this CDR3 makes a read error likely. No DNA is shown, since the ends of the CDR3 on it are uncertain; the CDR3 is the one TCRdb lists.

Study-level results: Most tumor T cells seemingly derive from lymph node, then expand in tumor. Tumor T cell lymph node origin was a supported hypothesis, not proven. Compared with lymph nodes, tumors were less diverse; compared with nontumor tissue, more. Compared with basal-like, luminal-like tumors shared significantly more repertoire with nontumor tissue.

MiXCR, run by TCRdb on the multiplex PCR reads, gives a single entry per CDR3 protein. Of tens of thousands of distinct CDR3 sequences listed, 50% were seen once; the top ten hold about 8.2%. The clonotype comes from a female donor with breast cancer. Some clones in this sample may be carry-over from other donors' samples. The genes are TRBV7-8 and TRBJ1-3. Sequencing used breast tumor tissue. The CDR3 is CASSLWGNTIHL.